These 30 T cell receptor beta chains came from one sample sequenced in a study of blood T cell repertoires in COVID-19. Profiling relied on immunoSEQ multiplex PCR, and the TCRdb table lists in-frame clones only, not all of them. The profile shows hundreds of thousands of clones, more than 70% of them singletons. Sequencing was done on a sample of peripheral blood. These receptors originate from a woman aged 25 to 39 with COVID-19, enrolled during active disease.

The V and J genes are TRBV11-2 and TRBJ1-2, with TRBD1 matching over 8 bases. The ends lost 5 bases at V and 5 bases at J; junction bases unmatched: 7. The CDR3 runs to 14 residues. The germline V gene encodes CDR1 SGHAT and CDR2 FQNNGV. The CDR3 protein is CASSTDRGEYGYTF. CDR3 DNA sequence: TGTGCCAGCAGCACAGACAGGGGTGAATATGGCTACACCTTC.

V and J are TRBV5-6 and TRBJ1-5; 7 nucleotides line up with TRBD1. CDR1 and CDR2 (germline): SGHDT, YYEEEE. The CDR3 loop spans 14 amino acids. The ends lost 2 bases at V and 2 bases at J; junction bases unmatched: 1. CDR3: CASSFGTGNQPQHF. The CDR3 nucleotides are TGTGCCAGCAGCTTTGGGACAGGCAATCAGCCCCAGCATTTT.

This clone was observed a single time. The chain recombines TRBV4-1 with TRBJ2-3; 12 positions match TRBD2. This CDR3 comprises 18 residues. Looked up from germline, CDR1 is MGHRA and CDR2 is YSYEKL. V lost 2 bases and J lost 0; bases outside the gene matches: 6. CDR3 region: CASSQLAGGSHSTDTQYF. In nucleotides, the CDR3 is TGCGCCAGCAGCCAACTAGCGGGGGGGTCCCATAGCACAGATACGCAGTATTTT.

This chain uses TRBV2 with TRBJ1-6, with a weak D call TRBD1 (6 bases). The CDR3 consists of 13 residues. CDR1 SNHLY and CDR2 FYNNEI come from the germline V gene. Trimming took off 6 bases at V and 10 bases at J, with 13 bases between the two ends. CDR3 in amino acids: CASRRQDRSPLHF. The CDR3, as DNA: TGTGCCAGCAGAAGACAGGATAGGTCACCCCTCCACTTT.

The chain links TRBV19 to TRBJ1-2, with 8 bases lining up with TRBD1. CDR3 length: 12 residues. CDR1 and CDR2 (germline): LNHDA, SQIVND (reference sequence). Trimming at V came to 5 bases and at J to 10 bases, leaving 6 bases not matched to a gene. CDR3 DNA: TGTGCCAGTAGTTCGGGACAGGCGGACTACACCTTC. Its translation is CASSSGQADYTF.

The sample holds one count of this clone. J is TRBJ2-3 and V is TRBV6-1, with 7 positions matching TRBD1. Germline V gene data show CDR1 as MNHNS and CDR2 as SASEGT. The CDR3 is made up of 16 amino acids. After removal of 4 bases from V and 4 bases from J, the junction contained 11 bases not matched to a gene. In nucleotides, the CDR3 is TGTGCCAGCAGTGCTCGACAGGGTCTCGCGCCAGATACGCAGTATTTT. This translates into CASSARQGLAPDTQYF.

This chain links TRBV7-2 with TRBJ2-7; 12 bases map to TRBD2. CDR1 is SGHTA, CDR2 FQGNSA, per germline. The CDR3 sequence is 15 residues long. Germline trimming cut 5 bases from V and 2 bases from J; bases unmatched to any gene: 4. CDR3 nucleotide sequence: TGTGCCAGCAGCGTCTCTAGCGGGGGGGCCTACGAGCAGTACTTC. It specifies CASSVSSGGAYEQYF.

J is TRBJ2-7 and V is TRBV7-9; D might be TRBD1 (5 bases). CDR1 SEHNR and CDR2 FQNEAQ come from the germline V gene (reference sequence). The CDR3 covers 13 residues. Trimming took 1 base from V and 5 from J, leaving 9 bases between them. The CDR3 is CASSLEAGNEQYF. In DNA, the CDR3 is TGTGCCAGCAGCTTAGAAGCAGGGAACGAGCAGTACTTC.

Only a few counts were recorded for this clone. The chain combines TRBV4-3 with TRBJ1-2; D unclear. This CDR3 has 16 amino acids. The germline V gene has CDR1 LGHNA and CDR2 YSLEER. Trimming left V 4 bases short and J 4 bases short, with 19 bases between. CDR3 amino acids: CASSPGSITVGYGYTF. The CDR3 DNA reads TGCGCCAGCAGCCCGGGATCTATTACTGTGGGCTATGGCTACACCTTC.

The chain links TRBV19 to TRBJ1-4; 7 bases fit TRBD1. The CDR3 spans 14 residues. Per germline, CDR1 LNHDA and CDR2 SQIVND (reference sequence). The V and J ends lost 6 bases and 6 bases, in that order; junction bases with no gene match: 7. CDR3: CASRTGIGDEKLFF. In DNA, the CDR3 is TGTGCCAGTAGGACAGGGATCGGGGATGAAAAACTGTTTTTT.

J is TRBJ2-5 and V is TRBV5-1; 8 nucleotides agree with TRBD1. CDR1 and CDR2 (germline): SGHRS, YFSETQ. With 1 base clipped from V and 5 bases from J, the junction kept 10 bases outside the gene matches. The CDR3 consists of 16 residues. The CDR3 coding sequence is TGCGCCAGCAGCTTGTCCCCGGGACAGGATTGGGAGACCCAGTACTTC. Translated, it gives CASSLSPGQDWETQYF.

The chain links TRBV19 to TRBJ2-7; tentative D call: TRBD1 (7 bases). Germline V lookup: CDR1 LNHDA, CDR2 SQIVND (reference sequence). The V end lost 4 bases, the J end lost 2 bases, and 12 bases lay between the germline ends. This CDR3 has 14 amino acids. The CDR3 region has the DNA TGTGCCAGTAGTACGCGGGACAGAGCCTACGAGCAGTACTTC. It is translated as CASSTRDRAYEQYF.

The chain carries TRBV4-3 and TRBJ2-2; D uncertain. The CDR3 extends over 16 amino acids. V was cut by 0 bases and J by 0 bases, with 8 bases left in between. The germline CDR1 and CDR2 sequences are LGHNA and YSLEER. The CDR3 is CASSQDYLSNTGELFF. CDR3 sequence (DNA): TGCGCCAGCAGCCAAGATTATCTATCGAACACCGGGGAGCTGTTTTTT.

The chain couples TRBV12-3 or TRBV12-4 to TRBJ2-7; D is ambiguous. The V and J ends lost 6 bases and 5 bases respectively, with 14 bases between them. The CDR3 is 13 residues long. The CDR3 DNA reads TGTGCCAGCAGCCCCCATCCCAGTGACGAGCAGTACGTC. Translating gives CASSPHPSDEQYV.

This CDR3 reads CASSPSPGQEIDSNYGYTF. In DNA form, the CDR3 reads TGTGCCAGCAGCCCCTCCCCGGGACAGGAGATTGATTCTAACTATGGCTACACCTTC. The V and J genes are TRBV14 and TRBJ1-2, with 8 positions matching TRBD1. Per germline, CDR1 SGHDN and CDR2 FVKESK. The CDR3 has 19 amino acids. V lost 4 bases to trimming and J lost 0 bases; unmatched junction nucleotides: 16. Full variable domain (rest looked up from reference TRBV14 and TRBJ1-2): EAGVTQFPSHSVIEKGQTVTLRCDPISGHDNLYWYRRVMGKEIKFLLHFVKESKQDESGMPNNRFLAERTGGTYSTLKVQPAELEDSGVYFCASSPSPGQEIDSNYGYTFGSGTRLTVV.

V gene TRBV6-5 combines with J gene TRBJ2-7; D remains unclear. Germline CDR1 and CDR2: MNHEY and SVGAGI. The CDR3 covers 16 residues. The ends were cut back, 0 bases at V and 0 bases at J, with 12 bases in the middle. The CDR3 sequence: CASSYSYRSASYEQYV. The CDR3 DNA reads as TGTGCCAGCAGTTACTCTTACCGTAGTGCCTCCTACGAGCAGTACGTC.

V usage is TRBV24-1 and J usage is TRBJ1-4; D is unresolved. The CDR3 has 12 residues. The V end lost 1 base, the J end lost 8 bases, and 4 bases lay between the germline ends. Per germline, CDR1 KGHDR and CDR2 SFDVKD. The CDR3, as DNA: TGTGCCACCAGTGATTTATTAGAAAAACTGTTTTTT. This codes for CATSDLLEKLFF.

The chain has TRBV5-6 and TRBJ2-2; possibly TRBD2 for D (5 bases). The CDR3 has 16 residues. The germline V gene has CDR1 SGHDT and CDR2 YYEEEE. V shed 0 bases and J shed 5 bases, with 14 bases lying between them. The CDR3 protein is CASSLAGLRVTGELFF. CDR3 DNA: TGTGCCAGCAGCTTGGCGGGCTTGAGGGTGACCGGGGAGCTGTTTTTT.

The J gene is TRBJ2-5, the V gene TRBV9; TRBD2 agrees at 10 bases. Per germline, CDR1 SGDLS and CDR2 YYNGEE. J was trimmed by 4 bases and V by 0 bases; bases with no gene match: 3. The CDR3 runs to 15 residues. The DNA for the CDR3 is TGTGCCAGCAGCGTAGGCCTAGCGGGAGTAGAGACCCAGTACTTC. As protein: CASSVGLAGVETQYF.

The CDR3 reads CASDPARDRSSYNSPLHF. Here the CDR3 DNA reads TGTGCCAGTGATCCGGCCAGGGACAGGAGCTCCTATAATTCACCCCTCCACTTT. The rearrangement links TRBV5-4 to TRBJ1-6, with TRBD1 matching 8 bases. This CDR3 has 18 amino acids. Germline loops: CDR1 SGHNT, CDR2 YYREEE (reference sequence). V lost 8 bases and J lost 0; bases outside the gene matches: 13.

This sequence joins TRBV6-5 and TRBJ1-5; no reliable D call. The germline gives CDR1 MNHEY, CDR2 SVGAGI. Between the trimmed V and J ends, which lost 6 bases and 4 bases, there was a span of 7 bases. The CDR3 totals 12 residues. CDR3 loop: CASRAGNQPQHF. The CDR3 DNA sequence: TGTGCCAGCAGAGCTGGTAATCAGCCCCAGCATTTT.

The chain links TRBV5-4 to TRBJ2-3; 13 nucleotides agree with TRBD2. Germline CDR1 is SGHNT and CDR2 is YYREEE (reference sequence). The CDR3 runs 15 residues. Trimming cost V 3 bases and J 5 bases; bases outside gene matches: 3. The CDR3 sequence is CASSWTSGRRDTQYF. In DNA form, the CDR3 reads TGTGCCAGCAGCTGGACTAGCGGGAGAAGAGATACGCAGTATTTT. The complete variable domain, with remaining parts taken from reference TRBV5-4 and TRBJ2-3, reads ETGVTQSPTHLIKTRGQQVTLRCSSQSGHNTVSWYQQALGQGPQFIFQYYREEENGRGNFPPRFSGLQFPNYSSELNVNALELDDSALYLCASSWTSGRRDTQYFGPGTRLTVL.

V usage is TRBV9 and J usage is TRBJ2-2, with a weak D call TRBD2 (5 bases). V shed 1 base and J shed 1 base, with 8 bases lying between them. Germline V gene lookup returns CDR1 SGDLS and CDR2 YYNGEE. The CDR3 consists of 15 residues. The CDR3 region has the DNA TGTGCCAGCAGCGTAAGCGGAATGAACACCGGGGAGCTGTTTTTT. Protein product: CASSVSGMNTGELFF.

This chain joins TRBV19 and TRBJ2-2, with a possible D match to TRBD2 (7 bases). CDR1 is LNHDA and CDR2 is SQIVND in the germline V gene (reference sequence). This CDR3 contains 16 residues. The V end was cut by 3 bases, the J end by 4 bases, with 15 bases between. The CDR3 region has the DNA TGTGCCAGTAGTATGGGGGCGGGAGCGGCCACCGGGGAGCTGTTTTTT. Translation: CASSMGAGAATGELFF.

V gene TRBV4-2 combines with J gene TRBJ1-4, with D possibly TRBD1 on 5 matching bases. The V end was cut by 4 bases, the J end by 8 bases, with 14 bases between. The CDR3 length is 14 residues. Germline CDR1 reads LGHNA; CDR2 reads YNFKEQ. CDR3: CASSLGGRGEKLFF. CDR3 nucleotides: TGTGCCAGCAGCCTCGGGGGTAGGGGAGAAAAACTGTTTTTT.

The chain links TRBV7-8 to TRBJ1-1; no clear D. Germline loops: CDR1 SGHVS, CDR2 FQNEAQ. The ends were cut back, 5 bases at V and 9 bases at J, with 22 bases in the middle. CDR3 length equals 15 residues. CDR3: CASSPASEAALKAFF. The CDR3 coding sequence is TGTGCCAGCAGCCCGGCTTCGGAGGCGGCACTGAAAGCTTTCTTT.

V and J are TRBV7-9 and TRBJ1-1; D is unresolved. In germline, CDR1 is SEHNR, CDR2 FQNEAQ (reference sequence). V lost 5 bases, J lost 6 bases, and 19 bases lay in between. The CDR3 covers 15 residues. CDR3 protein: CASSPHLTFDAEAFF. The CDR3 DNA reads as TGTGCCAGCAGCCCCCACCTGACATTCGACGCTGAAGCTTTCTTT.

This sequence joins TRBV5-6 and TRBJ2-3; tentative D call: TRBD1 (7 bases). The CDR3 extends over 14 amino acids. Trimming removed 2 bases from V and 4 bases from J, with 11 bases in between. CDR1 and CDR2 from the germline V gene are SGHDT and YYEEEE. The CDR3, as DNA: TGTGCCAGCAGCTTTGGCAGGGGGGCAGATACGCAGTATTTT. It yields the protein CASSFGRGADTQYF.

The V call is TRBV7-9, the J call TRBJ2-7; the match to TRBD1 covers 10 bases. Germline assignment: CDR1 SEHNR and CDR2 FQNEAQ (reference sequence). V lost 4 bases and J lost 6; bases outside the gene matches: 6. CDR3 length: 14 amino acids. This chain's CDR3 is CASSSAGTGVEQYF. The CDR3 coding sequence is TGTGCCAGCAGCTCCGCCGGGACAGGGGTCGAGCAGTACTTC.

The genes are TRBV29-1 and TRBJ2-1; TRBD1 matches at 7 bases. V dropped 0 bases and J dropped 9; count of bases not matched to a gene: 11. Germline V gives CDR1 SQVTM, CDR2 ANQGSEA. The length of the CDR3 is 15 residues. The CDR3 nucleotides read TGCAGCGTTGAAGAGTTTGGCAGGGGGTTTATTGAGCAGTTCTTC. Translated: CSVEEFGRGFIEQFF.